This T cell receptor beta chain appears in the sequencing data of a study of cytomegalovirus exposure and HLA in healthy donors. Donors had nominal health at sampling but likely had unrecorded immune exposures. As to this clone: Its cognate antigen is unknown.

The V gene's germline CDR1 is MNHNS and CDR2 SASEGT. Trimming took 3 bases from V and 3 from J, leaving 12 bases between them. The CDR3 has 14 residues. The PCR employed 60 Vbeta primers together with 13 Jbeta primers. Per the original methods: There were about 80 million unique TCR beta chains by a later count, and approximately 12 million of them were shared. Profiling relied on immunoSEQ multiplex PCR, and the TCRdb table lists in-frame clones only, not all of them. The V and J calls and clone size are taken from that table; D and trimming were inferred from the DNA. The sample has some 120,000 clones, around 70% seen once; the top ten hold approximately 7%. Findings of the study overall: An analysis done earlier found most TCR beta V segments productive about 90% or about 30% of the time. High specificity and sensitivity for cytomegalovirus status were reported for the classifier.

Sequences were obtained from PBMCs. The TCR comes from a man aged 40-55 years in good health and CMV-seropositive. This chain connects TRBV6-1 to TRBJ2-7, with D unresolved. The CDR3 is CASSEYYGNYEQYF. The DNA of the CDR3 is TGTGCCAGCAGTGAGTACTACGGCAACTACGAGCAGTACTTC.